One and the same sample provided the 27 T cell receptor beta chains below, sequenced in a study of blood T cell repertoires in COVID-19. This table comes from immunoSEQ multiplex PCR, and its TCRdb copy is limited to in-frame clones, with some not included. Among approximately 150,000 clones, 84% were seen once, and the ten largest hold under 10%. Material: peripheral blood. All receptors derive from a man aged 25-45 years with COVID-19, enrolled during active disease.

The V and J genes are TRBV4-1 and TRBJ2-5; 8 bases are a match to TRBD1. This CDR3 has 17 residues. V was pared by 4 bases and J by 5 bases, with 15 bases of the junction left unmatched. The germline V gene encodes CDR1 MGHRA and CDR2 YSYEKL. The CDR3 nucleotides read TGCGCCAGCAGCCCAGGGGCACTCCAGGGGGCTCGGGAGACCCAGTACTTC. It encodes CASSPGALQGARETQYF.

J is TRBJ2-7 and V is TRBV11-2; 7 bases fit TRBD2. The trim removed 4 bases at V and 0 bases at J, leaving 3 bases unmatched. CDR3 length equals 14 residues. Germline loops: CDR1 SGHAT, CDR2 FQNNGV. CDR3 nucleotide sequence: TGTGCCAGCAGCTGGGCTAGCGGCTCCTACGAGCAGTACTTC. The encoded protein is CASSWASGSYEQYF.

This chain joins TRBV27 and TRBJ1-5, with 8 positions matching TRBD1. Germline CDR1 is MNHEY and CDR2 is SMNVEV (reference sequence). The CDR3 sequence is 15 residues long. Trimming at V came to 4 bases and at J to 5 bases, leaving 7 bases not matched to a gene. The CDR3 sequence is CASSSATGGYQPQHF. The CDR3 bases are TGTGCCAGCAGTTCCGCCACAGGGGGATATCAGCCCCAGCATTTT.

This clone has a single count. V usage is TRBV19 and J usage is TRBJ2-3; 7 bases are a match to TRBD1. The CDR3 has 14 amino acids. Per germline, CDR1 LNHDA and CDR2 SQIVND (reference sequence). Trimming removed 7 bases from V and 0 bases from J; junction bases left unmatched: 4. The CDR3 here is CASTGTASTDTQYF. The CDR3 nucleotides are TGTGCCAGTACCGGGACAGCAAGCACAGATACGCAGTATTTT.

V is TRBV21-1 and J is TRBJ1-3; the table's TRBD1 call for D was not verified on the DNA. TRBV21-1 is labeled a pseudogene. The CDR3 runs 16 residues. DNA of the CDR3: TGTGCCAGCAGCAAAGGCAGGACAGGATCTGGAAACACCATATATTTT. Translation gives CASSKGRTGSGNTIYF.

This chain uses TRBV9 with TRBJ1-5; 7 bases are shared with TRBD1. Germline V gene lookup returns CDR1 SGDLS and CDR2 YYNGEE. This CDR3 region has 14 residues. With V trimmed by 0 bases and J by 5 bases, 2 bases remained unmatched. The CDR3 nucleotides are TGTGCCAGCAGCGTAGCAGGGGGACATCAGCCCCAGCATTTT. Encoded protein: CASSVAGGHQPQHF. The whole variable domain, filled in from reference TRBV9 and TRBJ1-5, reads DSGVTQTPKHLITATGQRVTLRCSPRSGDLSVYWYQQSLDQGLQFLIQYYNGEERAKGNILERFSAQQFPDLHSELNLSSLELGDSALYFCASSVAGGHQPQHFGDGTRLSIL.

The CDR3 protein is CASSGTVNTEAFF. Written as DNA, the CDR3 is TGTGCCAGCAGTGGGACAGTAAACACTGAAGCTTTCTTT. V usage is TRBV12-3 or TRBV12-4 and J usage is TRBJ1-1, with 7 positions matching TRBD1. CDR3 length: 13 amino acids. The V and J ends lost 5 bases and 2 bases, in that order; junction bases with no gene match: 2.

A note on this clone: The same CDR3 also results from other DNA sequences found in this sample. The genes are TRBV9 and TRBJ2-7; D might be TRBD2 (6 bases). CDR1 SGDLS and CDR2 YYNGEE come from the germline V gene. The CDR3 has 14 amino acids. The V gene lost 0 bases and the J gene lost 0 bases, with 7 bases spanning the gap. CDR3 protein: CASSVVGSSYEQYF. The CDR3 coding sequence is TGTGCCAGCAGCGTAGTCGGGAGCTCCTACGAGCAGTACTTC.

The CDR3 nucleotides are TGTGCCAGCAGCGTATGGGAGGCTAGCGGGATATCCTACAATGAGCAGTTCTTC. Translation gives CASSVWEASGISYNEQFF. The chain couples TRBV9 to TRBJ2-1, with 9 bases fitting TRBD2. The V gene end was trimmed by 1 base and the J gene end by 1 base; junction bases not matched to a gene: 9. CDR1 SGDLS and CDR2 YYNGEE come from the germline V gene. This CDR3 is built from 18 residues.

This chain joins TRBV5-1 and TRBJ1-1, with 7 nucleotides matching TRBD1. The length of the CDR3 is 15 residues. Germline trimming cut 7 bases from V and 1 base from J; bases unmatched to any gene: 10. Germline V gene lookup returns CDR1 SGHRS and CDR2 YFSETQ. The CDR3 reads CASRATTGTNTEAFF. The CDR3 DNA is TGCGCCAGCCGAGCGACGACAGGGACGAACACTGAAGCTTTCTTT.

The genes are TRBV6-1 and TRBJ2-7, with TRBD1 as a possible D gene (6 bases). Trimming took off 2 bases at V and 3 bases at J, with 11 bases between the two ends. The CDR3 loop spans 14 amino acids. In germline, CDR1 is MNHNS, CDR2 SASEGT. CDR3 loop: CASSESPGDYEQYF. CDR3 coding DNA: TGTGCCAGCAGTGAATCTCCAGGGGACTACGAGCAGTACTTC.

The rearrangement uses TRBV5-6 and TRBJ2-5; tentatively, D is TRBD1 (5 bases). Germline lookup yields CDR1 SGHDT and CDR2 YYEEEE. The CDR3 totals 13 residues. Trimming shortened V by 0 bases and J by 6 bases, and 9 bases separated the two germline ends. CDR3 protein: CASSLENRKTQYF. The CDR3 bases are TGTGCCAGCAGCTTGGAGAACAGGAAGACCCAGTACTTC. Full variable domain (outside the CDR3, taken from reference TRBV5-6 and TRBJ2-5): DAGVTQSPTHLIKTRGQQVTLRCSPKSGHDTVSWYQQALGQGPQFIFQYYEEEERQRGNFPDRFSGHQFPNYSSELNVNALLLGDSALYLCASSLENRKTQYFGPGTRLLVL.

CDR3 in DNA: TGCGCCAGCAGCGGTACACGAGCGGACAATTCACCCCTCCACTTT. Its protein product is CASSGTRADNSPLHF. The rearrangement links TRBV5-1 to TRBJ1-6; D uncertain. Germline CDR1 SGHRS, CDR2 YFSETQ. Trimming shortened V by 4 bases and J by 7 bases, and 15 bases separated the two germline ends. The CDR3 totals 15 residues.

V gene TRBV11-2 combines with J gene TRBJ2-2, with a weak D call TRBD2 (5 bases). Trimming removed 5 bases from V and 1 base from J, with 8 bases in between. The CDR3 loop spans 14 amino acids. Germline CDR1 is SGHAT and CDR2 is FQNNGV. This CDR3 reads CASSRRGNTGELFF. The CDR3 nucleotides are TGTGCCAGCAGCCGACGGGGGAACACCGGGGAGCTGTTTTTT.

This rearrangement joins TRBV6-2 or TRBV6-3 to TRBJ2-3, with 8 bases that match TRBD1. The trim removed 2 bases at V and 0 bases at J, leaving 10 bases unmatched. This CDR3 contains 18 residues. Germline CDR1 and CDR2: MNHEY and SVGEGT. The CDR3 reads CASSYESDRAGSTDTQYF. DNA for the CDR3: TGTGCCAGCAGTTACGAGTCGGACAGGGCGGGAAGCACAGATACGCAGTATTTT.

This sequence joins TRBV5-1 and TRBJ2-1; perhaps TRBD2 as D (5 bases). Germline V gene data show CDR1 as SGHRS and CDR2 as YFSETQ. This CDR3 region has 16 residues. V gave up 0 bases and J gave up 5 bases, with 15 bases separating them. DNA for the CDR3: TGCGCCAGCAGCTTGGGGGTGGGAGTTAGGAACAATGAGCAGTTCTTC. Translating gives CASSLGVGVRNNEQFF.

The V call is TRBV15, the J call TRBJ1-5; D may be TRBD1 (5 bases). The V end was cut by 0 bases, the J end by 11 bases, with 8 bases between. Germline V gives CDR1 LNHNV, CDR2 YYDKDF (reference sequence). CDR3 length: 12 residues. The CDR3 DNA sequence: TGTGCCACCAGCAGAGATACAGGAGCCCAGCATTTT. Protein product: CATSRDTGAQHF.

The table lists this clone with a few counts. V gene TRBV6-5 combines with J gene TRBJ1-1, with D uncertain. Between the trimmed V and J ends, which lost 6 bases and 5 bases, there was a span of 13 bases. This CDR3 has 13 residues. Per germline, CDR1 MNHEY and CDR2 SVGAGI. The CDR3 spells CASRRAGRTEAFF. For the CDR3, the DNA is TGTGCCAGCAGGCGCGCGGGGAGGACTGAAGCTTTCTTT.

This rearrangement joins TRBV28 to TRBJ1-6, with D possibly matching TRBD1 (6 bases). There are 16 residues in the CDR3. Germline values: CDR1 MDHEN, CDR2 SYDVKM. V lost 1 base, J lost 9 bases, and 16 bases lay in between. The CDR3 sequence: CASSLSETGGRSPLHF. Here the CDR3 DNA reads TGTGCCAGCAGTTTATCCGAGACAGGCGGTCGTTCACCCCTCCACTTT.

The genes are TRBV18 and TRBJ1-1, with 8 positions matching TRBD1. The germline gives CDR1 KGHSH, CDR2 LQKENI. V was clipped by 4 bases and J by 4 bases; unmatched bases: 11. This CDR3 has 16 amino acids. CDR3 nucleotide sequence: TGTGCCAGCTCACTCCAAGCACGAACAGGGGGCACTGAAGCTTTCTTT. This sequence encodes CASSLQARTGGTEAFF.

The rearrangement uses TRBV7-3 and TRBJ1-1; possible D gene TRBD1, 5 bases. Trimming pared 5 bases from V and 1 base from J, leaving 14 bases between. Germline values: CDR1 SGHTA, CDR2 FQGTGA. This CDR3 is built from 15 residues. The CDR3 DNA reads TGTGCCAGCAGCCCCCAGGCAGGGCGGAACACTGAAGCTTTCTTT. It yields the protein CASSPQAGRNTEAFF.

The rearrangement joins TRBV28 to TRBJ2-1; TRBD2 agrees at 14 bases. The J segment lost 6 bases and the V segment lost 9 bases, leaving 7 bases of the junction unmatched. CDR1 and CDR2 from the germline V gene are MDHEN and SYDVKM. The CDR3 has 15 amino acids. The CDR3 coding sequence is TGTGCCAGTCATAGGGGGACTAGCGGGAGCAATGAGCAGTTCTTC. Encoded protein: CASHRGTSGSNEQFF.

This clone came up once. The V call is TRBV4-1, the J call TRBJ2-3, with 7 bases that match TRBD2. V was pared by 0 bases and J by 8 bases, with 2 bases of the junction left unmatched. The CDR3 sequence is 13 residues long. The germline gives CDR1 MGHRA, CDR2 YSYEKL. CDR3 nucleotides: TGCGCCAGCAGCCAAGATGGGAGGGGTACGCAGTATTTT. Translated: CASSQDGRGTQYF.

Turning to this clone: A junction end diverges from the germline sequence, so it may reflect a read error. The rearrangement joins TRBV9 to TRBJ1-2; possible D gene TRBD1, 6 bases. This CDR3 has 15 amino acids. Germline CDR1 reads SGDLS; CDR2 reads YYNGEE. CDR3 nucleotides: TGTGCCAGCAGCGCTCCGGGGGGGCACAGCCGGGGGTCGGCCTTC. Translated, it gives CASSAPGGHSRGSAF.

The chain links TRBV27 to TRBJ2-7, with a weak D call TRBD1 (7 bases). The CDR3 loop spans 15 amino acids. V shed 6 bases and J shed 1 base, with 16 bases lying between them. The germline CDR1 and CDR2 sequences are MNHEY and SMNVEV (reference sequence). CDR3 protein: CASRIGAGGSYEQYF. CDR3 in DNA: TGTGCCAGCAGAATCGGGGCAGGGGGGTCCTACGAGCAGTACTTC.

The V call is TRBV14, the J call TRBJ1-2, with D perhaps matching TRBD1 (5 bases). The CDR3 spans 14 residues. Germline CDR1 reads SGHDN; CDR2 reads FVKESK. V lost 4 bases, J lost 8 bases, and 17 bases lay in between. This CDR3 reads CASSLGEGRMGYTF. CDR3 nucleotides: TGTGCCAGCAGCCTCGGTGAGGGGAGGATGGGCTACACCTTC.

V and J are TRBV27 and TRBJ2-7; TRBD1 agrees at 10 bases. CDR3 size: 14 residues. V gave up 9 bases and J gave up 7 bases; unmatched junction bases: 12. Germline assignment: CDR1 MNHEY and CDR2 SMNVEV (reference sequence). The CDR3 protein is CASKPGQGIWEQYF. The CDR3 DNA is TGTGCCAGTAAACCGGGACAGGGGATTTGGGAGCAGTACTTC.